This TCR beta chain was retrieved from a study of blood T cell repertoires in COVID-19 (dated by TCRdb to the early 2020s). Some background on the complete study: The collaborator samples originated in the United States, Italy and Spain and spanned the acute and convalescent phases of COVID-19. The samples were drawn from the first 160 participants of the ongoing ImmuneRACE study and from some 1,300 subjects provided by 6 global collaborators. The repertoires were released in a freely available public database meant as a resource for research on the immune response to SARS-CoV-2. Deeply sampled blood TCRbeta repertoires from subjects exposed to, actively infected with, or recovered from COVID-19 were included in the dataset. The material from the prospective study consisted of cDNA or gDNA derived from T cells, B-cell-depleted T cells, or PBMCs. Nearly every sample came with metadata listing a de-identified subject ID, COVID-19 status, age in years and sex. HLA class I and class II types, where available, came from metadata supplied by the sample provider rather than from assay-based typing.

The immunoSEQ Assay, a bias-controlled multiplex PCR, was used to amplify TCRbeta CDR3 regions from genomic DNA. As for the original processing: The number of nucleated cells in each sample was estimated from the amplification of reference gene primers within the assay. To quantify the absolute abundance of each unique TCRbeta CDR3 rearrangement, sequence reads were collapsed and filtered. For each sample, productive Simpson clonality was calculated by taking the square root of Simpson's diversity index across productive rearrangements. TCRdb re-hosts the immuneACCESS table, in-frame sequences only. Its copies lack some clones; in the studies checked, an unresolved V gene accounts for under half of them, and the cause for the rest is not known. D and trimming come from the DNA, and the V and J calls and clone size come from that table. The sample profile shows about 180,000 clones; around 87% of them were found once. 9.5% to 15% of the sample belongs to the ten largest clones.

A note on this clone: Its antigen remains unidentified. No much larger clonotype is one base removed from it; base qualities were not supplied.

One collaborating source in Seattle enrolled patients while the patients were actively infected and followed the patients over time throughout the course of disease. Whole blood was collected in K2EDTA tubes by collaborating institutions according to the institutions' own protocols. For TCRbeta analysis, collaborators shipped samples in one of three forms: frozen whole blood, isolated PBMCs, or DNA extracted from either of those sample types. Paper-wide results and their limitations: The amount of clinical and demographic metadata varied by source and participant and was provided uncurated.

Compared with germline, V lacks 4 bases and J lacks 5 bases; bases without a gene match: 11. Taken from the germline V gene, the CDR1 and CDR2 loops are SGDLS and YYNGEE. Reading from cysteine to phenylalanine, the CDR3 counts 16 amino acids. The entry retains the CDR3 DNA only, 48 bases that are in frame from base 1. The receptor was derived from a woman between 70 and 85 years old with COVID-19, enrolled during active disease. Sample: peripheral blood. The chain uses TRBV9 and TRBJ2-3; 9 middle bases align to TRBD2. Here the CDR3 is given as CASSLGVAGDQDTQYF. In nucleotide form, the sequence is TGTGCCAGCAGCCTAGGGGTAGCGGGAGATCAAGATACGCAGTATTTT.